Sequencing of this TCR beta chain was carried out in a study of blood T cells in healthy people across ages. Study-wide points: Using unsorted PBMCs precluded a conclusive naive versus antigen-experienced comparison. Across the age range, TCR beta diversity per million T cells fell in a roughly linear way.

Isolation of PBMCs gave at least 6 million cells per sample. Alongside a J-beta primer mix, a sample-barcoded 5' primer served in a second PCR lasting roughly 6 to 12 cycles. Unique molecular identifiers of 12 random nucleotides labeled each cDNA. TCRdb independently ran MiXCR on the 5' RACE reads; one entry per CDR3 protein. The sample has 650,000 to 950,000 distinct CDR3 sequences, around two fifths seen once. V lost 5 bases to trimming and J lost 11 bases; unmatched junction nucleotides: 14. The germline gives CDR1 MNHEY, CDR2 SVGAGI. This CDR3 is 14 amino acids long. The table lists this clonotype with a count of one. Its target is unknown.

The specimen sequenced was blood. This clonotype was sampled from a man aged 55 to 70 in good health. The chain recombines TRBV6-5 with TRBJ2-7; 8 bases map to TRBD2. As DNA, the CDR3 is TGTGCCAGCAGTCCCCGGGATAGCGGGGCCAGGAAGTACTTC. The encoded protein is CASSPRDSGARKYF.